The clone carrying this T cell receptor beta chain was observed a few times. The sample is drawn from a study of shared clonotypes between healthy human individuals. Sequencing used immunoSEQ multiplex PCR; TCRdb keeps in-frame clones, though not all of them. Of about 100,000 clones detected, around 71% appear once; the ten largest clones hold about 25%. This clonotype was obtained from a woman aged 25 to 39 in good health. The sample consisted of memory CD8+ T cells sorted from blood. Indicated subset: CD45RO+ cells pooled with CCR7-negative TemRA cells.

The CDR3 protein is CASSSGEVEPQHF. The CDR3, as DNA: TGTGCCAGCAGTTCGGGGGAGGTGGAGCCCCAGCATTTT. The chain uses TRBV6-1 and TRBJ1-5; weak D call: TRBD1 (5 bases). Germline V CDR1 and CDR2: MNHNS, SASEGT. The V end lost 5 bases, the J end lost 8 bases, and 13 bases lay between the germline ends. The CDR3 extends over 13 amino acids.